This T cell receptor beta chain was captured in a study of PD-1 blockade in classical Hodgkin lymphoma. Points from the study as a whole: Still unresolved is the cause of the repertoire differences, which may be disease activity or prior therapy. Lower baseline TCR diversity was reported for newly diagnosed patients than for healthy donors.

Produced via immunoSEQ multiplex PCR; TCRdb's table is partial and in-frame only. The profile shows around 100,000 clones, about nine tenths of them singletons. J lost 4 bases, V lost 2 bases, and 2 bases had no gene match. This CDR3 is 13 amino acids long. Germline V CDR1 and CDR2: MNHEY, SMNVEV (reference sequence). As regards this clone: Antigen: not known. The same CDR3 also results from other DNA sequences found in this sample.

Time point indicated: cycle 4 day 1 (C4D1), after less than 7 weeks of nivolumab. Each of the patients experienced relapse following autologous stem cell transplantation, and their brentuximab vedotin exposure differed. The chain joins TRBV27 to TRBJ2-7; 7 nucleotides match TRBD1. The origin of this receptor is a human donor with classical Hodgkin lymphoma. Sequenced material: peripheral blood mononuclear cells (PBMCs), taken before the fourth cycle of nivolumab. In DNA form, the CDR3 reads TGTGCCAGCAGTTTAGGACAGGAATACGAGCAGTACTTC. This translates into CASSLGQEYEQYF.